The subject of this entry is one T cell receptor beta chain. Sequencing used immunoSEQ multiplex PCR; TCRdb keeps in-frame clones, though not all of them. This sample has some 50,000 clones; approximately 80% occur once, and the top ten carry about 59%. The CDR3 loop spans 17 amino acids. CDR1 and CDR2 (germline): LGHDT, YNNKEL (reference sequence). The V end was cut by 0 bases, the J end by 7 bases, with 19 bases between. These data come from a study of blood T cell repertoires in COVID-19. Across the study: Samples representing acute and convalescent COVID-19 were sourced from the United States, Italy and Spain.

V and J are TRBV3-1 (or the pseudogene TRBV3-2) and TRBJ2-1; tentative D call: TRBD2 (5 bases). The source is a man between 65 and 85 years old with acute or convalescent COVID-19. The sample was peripheral blood. The DNA of the CDR3 is TGTGCCAGCAGCCAAGATCTCGTGGGAGTAGCAGTAAATGAGCAGTTCTTC. This gives the protein CASSQDLVGVAVNEQFF.